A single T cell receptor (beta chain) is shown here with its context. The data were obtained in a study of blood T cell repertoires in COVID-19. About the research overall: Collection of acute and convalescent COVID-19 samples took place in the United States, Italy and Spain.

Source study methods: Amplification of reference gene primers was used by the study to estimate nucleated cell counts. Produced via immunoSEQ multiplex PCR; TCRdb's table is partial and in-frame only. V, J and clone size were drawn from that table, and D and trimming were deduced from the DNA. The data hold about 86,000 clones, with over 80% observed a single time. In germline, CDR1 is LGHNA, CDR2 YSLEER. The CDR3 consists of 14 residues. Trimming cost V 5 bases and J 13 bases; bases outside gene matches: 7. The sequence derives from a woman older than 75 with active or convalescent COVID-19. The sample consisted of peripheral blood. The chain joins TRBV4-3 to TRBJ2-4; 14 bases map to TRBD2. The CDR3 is CASSSGLAGGAQYF. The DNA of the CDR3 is TGCGCCAGCAGCTCCGGACTAGCGGGGGGCGCACAGTACTTC.